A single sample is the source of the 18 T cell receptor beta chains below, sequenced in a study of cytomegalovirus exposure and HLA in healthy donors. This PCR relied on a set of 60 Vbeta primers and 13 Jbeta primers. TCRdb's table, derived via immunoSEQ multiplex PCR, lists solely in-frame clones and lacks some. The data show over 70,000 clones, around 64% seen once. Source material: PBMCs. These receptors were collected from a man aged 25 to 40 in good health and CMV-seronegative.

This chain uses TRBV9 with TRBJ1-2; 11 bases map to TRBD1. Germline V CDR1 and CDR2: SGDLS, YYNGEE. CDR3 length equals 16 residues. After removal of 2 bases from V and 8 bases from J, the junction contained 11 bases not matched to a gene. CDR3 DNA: TGTGCCAGCAGCGTGACCCCGGGACAGGGGGTGCGGGGCTACACCTTC. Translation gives CASSVTPGQGVRGYTF.

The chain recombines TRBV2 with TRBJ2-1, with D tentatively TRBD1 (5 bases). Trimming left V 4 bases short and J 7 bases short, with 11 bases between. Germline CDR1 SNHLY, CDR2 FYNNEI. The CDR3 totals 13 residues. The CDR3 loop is CASSVQTGNEQFF. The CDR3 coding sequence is TGTGCCAGCAGTGTCCAAACAGGTAATGAGCAGTTCTTC.

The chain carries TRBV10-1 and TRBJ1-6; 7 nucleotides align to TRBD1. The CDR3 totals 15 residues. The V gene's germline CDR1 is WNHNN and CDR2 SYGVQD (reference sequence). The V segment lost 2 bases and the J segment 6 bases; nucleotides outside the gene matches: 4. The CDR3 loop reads CASSEPDRVNSPLHF. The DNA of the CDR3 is TGCGCCAGCAGTGAGCCCGACAGGGTTAATTCACCCCTCCACTTT.

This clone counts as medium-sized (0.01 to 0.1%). CDR3 sequence: CASSQEVEWSHTGELFF. In DNA form, the CDR3 reads TGCGCCAGCAGCCAAGAAGTGGAGTGGTCTCACACCGGGGAGCTGTTTTTT. The genes are TRBV4-3 and TRBJ2-2; D uncertain. Deletions cut 0 bases from V and 3 bases from J, with 14 bases between. Germline CDR1 is LGHNA and CDR2 is YSLEER. The CDR3 covers 17 residues.

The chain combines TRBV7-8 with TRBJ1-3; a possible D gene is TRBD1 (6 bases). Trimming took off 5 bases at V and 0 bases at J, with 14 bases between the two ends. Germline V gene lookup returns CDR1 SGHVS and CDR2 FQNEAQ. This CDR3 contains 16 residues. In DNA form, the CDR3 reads TGTGCCAGCAGCCCGTACAGGGTTTCCTCTGGAAACACCATATATTTT. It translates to CASSPYRVSSGNTIYF.

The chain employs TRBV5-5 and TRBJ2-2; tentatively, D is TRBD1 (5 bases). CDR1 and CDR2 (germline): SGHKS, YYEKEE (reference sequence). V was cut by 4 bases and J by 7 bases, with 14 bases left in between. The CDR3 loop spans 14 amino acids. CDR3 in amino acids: CASSPSGASGELFF. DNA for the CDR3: TGTGCCAGCAGCCCGAGTGGGGCTAGCGGGGAGCTGTTTTTT.

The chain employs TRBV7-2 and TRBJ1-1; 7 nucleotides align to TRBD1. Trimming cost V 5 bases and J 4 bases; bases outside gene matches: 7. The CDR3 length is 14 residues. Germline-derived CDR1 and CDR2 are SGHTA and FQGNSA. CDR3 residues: CASSLPDRATEAFF. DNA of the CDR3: TGTGCCAGCAGCCTACCCGACAGGGCCACTGAAGCTTTCTTT.

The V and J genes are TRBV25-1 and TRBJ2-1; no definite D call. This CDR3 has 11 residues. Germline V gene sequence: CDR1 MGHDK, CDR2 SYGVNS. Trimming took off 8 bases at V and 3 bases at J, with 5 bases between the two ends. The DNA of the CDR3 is TGTGCCAGCTCCTTCTACAATGAGCAGTTCTTC. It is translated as CASSFYNEQFF.

The CDR3 DNA reads TGTGCCAGCAGCCACCCGGGATCGCAGTTCTTC. It translates to CASSHPGSQFF. The J gene is TRBJ2-1, the V gene TRBV7-9; possibly TRBD2 for D (5 bases). This CDR3 is 11 amino acids long. CDR1 and CDR2 (germline): SEHNR, FQNEAQ (reference sequence). V lost 5 bases and J 12 bases, leaving 11 bases between the germline ends.

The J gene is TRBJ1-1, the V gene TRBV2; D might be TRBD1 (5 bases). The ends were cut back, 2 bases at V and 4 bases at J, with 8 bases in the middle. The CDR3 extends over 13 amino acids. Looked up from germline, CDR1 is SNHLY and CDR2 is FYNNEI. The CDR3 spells CASSEWGGTEAFF. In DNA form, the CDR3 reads TGTGCCAGCAGTGAATGGGGGGGCACTGAAGCTTTCTTT. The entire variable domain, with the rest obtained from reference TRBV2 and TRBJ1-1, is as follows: EPEVTQTPSHQVTQMGQEVILRCVPISNHLYFYWYRQILGQKVEFLVSFYNNEISEKSEIFDDQFSVERPDGSNFTLKIRSTKLEDSAMYFCASSEWGGTEAFFGQGTRLTVV.

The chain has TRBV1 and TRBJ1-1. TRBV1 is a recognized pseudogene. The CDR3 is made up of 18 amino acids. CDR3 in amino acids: CTSSQDMGGHDLNTEAFF. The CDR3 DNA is TGCACCAGCAGCCAAGATATGGGGGGGCACGATTTGAACACTGAAGCTTTCTTT.

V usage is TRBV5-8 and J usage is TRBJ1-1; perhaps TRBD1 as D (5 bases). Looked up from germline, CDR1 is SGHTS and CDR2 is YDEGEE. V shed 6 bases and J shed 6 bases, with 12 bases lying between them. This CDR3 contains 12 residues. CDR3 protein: CASTPGLPEAFF. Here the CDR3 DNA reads TGTGCCAGCACCCCAGGGTTACCTGAAGCTTTCTTT. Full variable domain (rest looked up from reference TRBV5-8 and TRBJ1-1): EAGVTQSPTHLIKTRGQQATLRCSPISGHTSVYWYQQALGLGLQFLLWYDEGEERNRGNFPPRFSGRQFPNYSSELNVNALELEDSALYLCASTPGLPEAFFGQGTRLTVV.

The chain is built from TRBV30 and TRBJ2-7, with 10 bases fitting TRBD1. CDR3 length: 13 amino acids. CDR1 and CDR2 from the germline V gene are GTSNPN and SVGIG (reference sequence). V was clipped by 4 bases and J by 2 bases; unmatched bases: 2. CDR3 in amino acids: CAWTGTGAYEQYF. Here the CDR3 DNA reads TGTGCCTGGACCGGGACAGGGGCCTACGAGCAGTACTTC.

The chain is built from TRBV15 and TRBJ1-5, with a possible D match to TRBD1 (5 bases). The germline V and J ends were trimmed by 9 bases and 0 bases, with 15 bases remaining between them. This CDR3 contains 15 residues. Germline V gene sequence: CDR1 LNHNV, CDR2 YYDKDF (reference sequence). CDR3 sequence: CATRKGDYSNQPQHF. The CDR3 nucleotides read TGTGCCACGAGAAAAGGGGACTATAGCAATCAGCCCCAGCATTTT.

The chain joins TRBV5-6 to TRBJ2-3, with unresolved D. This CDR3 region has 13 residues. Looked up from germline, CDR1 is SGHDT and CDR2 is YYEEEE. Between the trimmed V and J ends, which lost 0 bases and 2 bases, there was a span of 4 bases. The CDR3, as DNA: TGTGCCAGCAGCTTGGCGGTCACAGATACGCAGTATTTT. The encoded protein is CASSLAVTDTQYF.

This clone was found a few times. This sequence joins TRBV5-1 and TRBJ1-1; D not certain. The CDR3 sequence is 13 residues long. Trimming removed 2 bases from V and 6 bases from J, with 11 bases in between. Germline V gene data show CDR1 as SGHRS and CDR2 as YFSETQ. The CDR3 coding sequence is TGCGCCAGCAGCTTAGTACAGCTTGCTGAAGCTTTCTTT. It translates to CASSLVQLAEAFF.

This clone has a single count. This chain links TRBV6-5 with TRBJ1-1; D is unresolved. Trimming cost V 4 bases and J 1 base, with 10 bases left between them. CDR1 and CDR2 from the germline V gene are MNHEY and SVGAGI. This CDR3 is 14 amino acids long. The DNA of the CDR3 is TGTGCCAGCAGTTTAACCGGGAGGAACACTGAAGCTTTCTTT. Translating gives CASSLTGRNTEAFF.

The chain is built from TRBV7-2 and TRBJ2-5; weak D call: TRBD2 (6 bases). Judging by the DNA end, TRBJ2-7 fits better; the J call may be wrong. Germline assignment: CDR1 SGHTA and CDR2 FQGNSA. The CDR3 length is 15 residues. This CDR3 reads CASSPSGLFDYEQYF. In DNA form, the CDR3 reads TGTGCCAGCAGCCCCTCGGGACTGTTTGATTACGAGCAGTACTTC.